This T cell receptor (beta chain) was recovered during a study of tumor and adjacent non-tumor tissue in lung cancer. The template was RNA from unsorted bulk tissue. About this clonotype itself: Its antigen is unidentified. Since a much larger clone is just one base distant, this may be a read error.

CDR1 is DFQATT and CDR2 is SNEGSKA in the germline V gene (reference sequence). This CDR3 has 14 amino acids. The ends were cut back, 0 bases at V and 2 bases at J, with 8 bases in the middle. Study-level results: Significantly higher TCR diversity was found in tumor than normal lung.

The library came from three nested PCR rounds adapted from ARM-PCR protocols. TCRdb re-called the multiplex PCR reads with MiXCR, one entry per CDR3 protein. The profile shows tens of thousands of distinct CDR3 sequences, 60% of them singletons. The chain joins TRBV20-1 to TRBJ1-5; tentatively, D is TRBD1 (5 bases). The sequenced sample was lung tumor tissue. This clonotype originated in a man between 45 and 60 years old with non-small cell lung cancer. The DNA for the CDR3 is TGCAGTGCTAGAGAGGTAGGGGGCAATCAGCCCCAGCATTTT. Protein sequence: CSAREVGGNQPQHF.